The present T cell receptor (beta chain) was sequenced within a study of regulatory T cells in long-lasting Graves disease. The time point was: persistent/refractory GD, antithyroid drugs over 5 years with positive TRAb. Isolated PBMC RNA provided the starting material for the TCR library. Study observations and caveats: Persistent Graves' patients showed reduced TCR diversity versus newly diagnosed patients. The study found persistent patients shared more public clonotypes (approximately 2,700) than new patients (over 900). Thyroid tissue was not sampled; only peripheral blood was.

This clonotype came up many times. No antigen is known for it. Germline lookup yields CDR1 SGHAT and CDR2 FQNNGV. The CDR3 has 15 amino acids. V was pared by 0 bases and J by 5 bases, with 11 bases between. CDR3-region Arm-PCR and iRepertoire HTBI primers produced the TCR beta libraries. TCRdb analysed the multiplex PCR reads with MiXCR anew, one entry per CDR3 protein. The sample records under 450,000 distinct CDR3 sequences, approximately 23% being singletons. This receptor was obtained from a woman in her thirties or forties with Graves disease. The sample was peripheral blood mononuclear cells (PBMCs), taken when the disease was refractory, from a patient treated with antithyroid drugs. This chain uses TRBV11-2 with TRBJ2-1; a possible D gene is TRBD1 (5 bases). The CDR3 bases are TGTGCCAGCAGCTTAGAGTGGGGCGTCGACAATGAGCAGTTCTTC. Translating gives CASSLEWGVDNEQFF.